Listed here is a single T cell receptor beta chain. What it binds is unknown. The record originates from a study of Ad26.COV2.S vaccination and SARS-CoV-2 variants. TCRdb keeps only in-frame clones here, not all; method: immunoSEQ multiplex PCR. The repertoire has about 350,000 clones, around 90% of them found once; the top ten carry around 4%. Points from the study as a whole: Greater spike-specific TCR breadth was seen in vaccine recipients than in placebo recipients. Reportedly, after vaccination the spike-specific CD8+ and CD4+ T cell responses displayed substantial breadth. Analytic work on TCR breadth and depth might have understated the full extent of total T cell responses. Comparability of non-spike TCR breadth was observed across vaccine and placebo recipients.

Sample: peripheral blood, taken after recovery from COVID-19. The source of this sequence is a human donor who had recovered from COVID-19.

As DNA, the CDR3 is TGTGCCAGCAGCTCCGGGTTCCAAGAGACCCAGTACTTC. This sequence encodes CASSSGFQETQYF. The chain is built from TRBV5-4 and TRBJ2-5, with no clear D. The CDR3 extends over 13 amino acids. The germline V gene has CDR1 SGHNT and CDR2 YYREEE (reference sequence). V was pared by 3 bases and J by 1 base, with 7 bases between.